Detailed here is one T cell receptor beta chain. Its antigen remains unidentified. These data are taken from a study of cytomegalovirus exposure and HLA in healthy donors. With 60 Vbeta and 13 Jbeta primers, the PCR was carried out. Generated by immunoSEQ multiplex PCR, the TCRdb table keeps only in-frame clones and is missing some. The sample holds about 46,000 clones. Study-level findings and limits: Three chains linked to CMV were shown in vitro to be specific for CMV antigens. Immune exposure information comprised only CMV serostatus. Generally TCR sequences proved uncommon, though certain public TCRs appeared in numerous donors.

The sequenced material came from PBMCs. The TCR originated in a woman aged 40-49 years in good health and CMV-seronegative.

The CDR3 here is CASSFNWDSFYEQYF. The CDR3 DNA is TGTGCCAGCAGTTTCAACTGGGACAGCTTCTACGAGCAGTACTTC. V and J are TRBV6-5 and TRBJ2-7; 7 positions match TRBD1. The CDR3 runs to 15 residues. Germline V gene data show CDR1 as MNHEY and CDR2 as SVGAGI. The junction had 9 bases not matched to a gene; V was cut back by 4 bases and J by 3 bases.